This T cell receptor beta chain was identified during a study of T cell repertoires in cytomegalovirus infection. Study context: Based on public TCR beta signatures, there were indications of CMV infection and of a matching HLA type. Regarding the study as a whole: Dominating the ex vivo response were HLA-C-restricted CMV-specific TCR beta clonotypes.

TCRdb fed the reads into MiXCR, producing one record per CDR3 protein. Counted here are approximately 150,000 distinct CDR3 sequences, approximately 17% occurring once; the ten biggest clones make up about 17%. Between the trimmed V and J ends, which lost 6 bases and 3 bases, there was a span of 2 bases. Germline V gene data show CDR1 as MDHEN and CDR2 as SYDVKM. CDR3 length: 10 amino acids. Ten or more counts support this clonotype. Antigen unknown. The chain has TRBV28 and TRBJ1-1; no reliable D call. This clonotype originated in a human donor in good health (CMV status not recorded). Some clones in this sample may be carry-over from other donors' samples. Sequenced: CD8+ T cells from PBMCs. The CDR3 spells CASSDTEAFF. CDR3 DNA sequence: TGTGCCAGCAGCGACACTGAAGCTTTCTTT.